The sequence of this T cell receptor beta chain was determined in a study of T-cell reconstitution after alpha-beta-depleted transplantation in children. The TCRbeta library incorporated unique molecular identifiers. TCRdb reprocessed the PCR reads with MiXCR, giving one entry per CDR3 protein. The sample lists some 530,000 distinct CDR3 sequences; around 13% were seen once. The germline gives CDR1 SQVTM, CDR2 ANQGSEA. The V segment lost 7 bases and the J segment 5 bases; nucleotides outside the gene matches: 19. This CDR3 contains 17 residues. The chain is built from TRBV29-1 and TRBJ2-3; 9 nucleotides agree with TRBD1. The input for sequencing was PBMCs from the stem cell graft donor, taken from the stem cell graft. The TCR originated in a human donor who donated a stem cell graft to a child with combined immunodeficiency. The CDR3 region has the DNA TGCAGCGCCGCCATCCCGAAACAGGGGGCGAGTGGAGATACGCAGTATTTT. Residues: CSAAIPKQGASGDTQYF.